This T cell receptor beta chain comes out of a study of cytomegalovirus exposure and HLA in healthy donors. Whole-study results and caveats: Across all donors, roughly uniform sequencing depth was an assumption of the presence/absence analyses.

With respect to this clone: Antigen unknown.

V was pared by 5 bases and J by 7 bases, with 10 bases of the junction left unmatched. The CDR3 is 15 residues long. The V gene's germline CDR1 is SGHVS and CDR2 FNYEAQ. The PCR had 60 Vbeta and 13 Jbeta primers. Assay: immunoSEQ multiplex PCR; the TCRdb copy retains only in-frame clones and omits some. The sample consists of around 130,000 clones, around 9% of them appearing once. Sequencing used PBMCs. The clonotype was recovered from a middle-aged man in good health and CMV-seronegative. V usage is TRBV7-6 and J usage is TRBJ2-5, with 10 bases identical to TRBD2. CDR3 nucleotide sequence: TGTGCCAGCAGCACCAGCGGGGGGGCTTTTGGGACCCAGTACTTC. This translates into CASSTSGGAFGTQYF.